This TCR beta chain originates from a study of blood T cell repertoires in COVID-19. Overall study: T cells, B-cell-depleted T cells, or PBMCs supplied cDNA or gDNA.

The junction had 5 bases not matched to a gene; V was cut back by 3 bases and J by 5 bases. The CDR3 contains 14 residues. Germline values: CDR1 SGHRS, CDR2 YFSETQ. Profiling relied on immunoSEQ multiplex PCR, and the TCRdb table lists in-frame clones only, not all of them. In the table there are about 68,000 clones, roughly 84% of which are singletons. Sequences were obtained from peripheral blood. The chain joins TRBV5-1 to TRBJ1-1; 9 positions match TRBD1. This clonotype was sampled from a man between 45 and 60 years old with active COVID-19. DNA for the CDR3: TGCGCCAGCAGCTCGGACAGGGGAGAGACTGAAGCTTTCTTT. It specifies CASSSDRGETEAFF.